Described below is a single T cell receptor (beta chain) sequence and its context. Its cognate antigen is unknown. J gave up 3 bases and V 4 bases, and 9 bases lay outside the gene matches. The germline V gene has CDR1 MNHNY and CDR2 SVGAGI (reference sequence). There are 16 residues in the CDR3. The data belong to a study of OX40 agonist ivuxolimab in advanced cancers. Study at large: The eligibility criteria allowed prior anti-PD-1, anti-PD-L1 or anti-CTLA-4 therapy, and roughly 39% had some. Study-level points and caveats: There were also nonresponders showing low normalized T-cell clonal expansion. The CD4+ and CD8+ T cells in the blood had expanded clonally by week 6 at 0.1 to 3.0 mg/kg.

TCRdb's table, derived via immunoSEQ multiplex PCR, lists solely in-frame clones and lacks some. The top ten hold roughly 1% of the sample, which has more than 100,000 clones, 93% seen once. The sample here was CD4+ or CD8+ T cells sorted from blood, taken in a trial of the OX40 agonist ivuxolimab. This rearrangement joins TRBV6-6 to TRBJ2-7, with TRBD1 matching over 10 bases. The clonotype comes from an adult with an advanced solid tumor such as melanoma, head and neck, liver or kidney cancer. CDR3 loop: CASSSPGQGNFYEQYF. The CDR3 DNA sequence: TGTGCCAGCAGTTCGCCGGGACAGGGGAACTTCTACGAGCAGTACTTC.